Following are 27 T cell receptor beta chains from one sample sequenced in a study of regulatory T cells in long-lasting Graves disease. Time point in this sample: persistent/refractory GD, antithyroid drugs over 5 years with positive TRAb. RNA from PBMCs was the source of the TCR library. Library construction for TCR beta used iRepertoire HTBI primers and Arm-PCR of CDR3 regions. One entry per CDR3 protein results from TCRdb running MiXCR on the multiplex PCR reads. The sample shows some 420,000 distinct CDR3 sequences, roughly 22% of them seen only once. This specimen consisted of peripheral blood mononuclear cells (PBMCs), obtained when the disease was refractory, from a patient treated with antithyroid drugs. The receptor source for this set is a female donor with Graves disease.

The chain has TRBV5-8 and TRBJ2-6, with 8 positions matching TRBD1. The CDR3 extends over 17 amino acids. Germline CDR1 reads SGHTS; CDR2 reads YDEGEE. The V gene end was trimmed by 4 bases and the J gene end by 1 base; junction bases not matched to a gene: 7. The CDR3 sequence: CASSRTNRGSGANVLTF. Written as DNA, the CDR3 is TGTGCCAGCAGCCGTACCAACAGGGGGTCTGGGGCCAACGTCCTGACTTTC.

This rearrangement joins TRBV7-2 to TRBJ1-4, with 8 nucleotides matching TRBD1. Germline CDR1 reads SGHTA; CDR2 reads FQGNSA. Trimming took 4 bases from V and 5 from J; bases not matched to a gene: 9. The CDR3 is made up of 16 amino acids. The CDR3 DNA is TGTGCCAGCAGCTACGGACCAGGGGGCCAGAATGAAAAACTGTTTTTT. Translated: CASSYGPGGQNEKLFF. The full variable domain, completed using reference TRBV7-2 and TRBJ1-4, is GAGVSQSPSNKVTEKGKDVELRCDPISGHTALYWYRQSLGQGLEFLIYFQGNSAPDKSGLPSDRFSAERTGGSVSTLTIQRTQQEDSAVYLCASSYGPGGQNEKLFFGSGTQLSVL.

This clonotype was counted ten times or more. The rearrangement links TRBV6-2 or TRBV6-3 to TRBJ1-5; D ambiguous. Between the trimmed V and J ends, which lost 2 bases and 3 bases, there was a span of 11 bases. Germline V gene data show CDR1 as MNHEY and CDR2 as SVGEGT. There are 15 residues in the CDR3. The CDR3 DNA follows: TGTGCCAGCAGTTACCTCGCCGGATTCAATCAGCCCCAGCATTTT. Its protein is CASSYLAGFNQPQHF.

In its sample, this clonotype was seen many times. The chain combines TRBV2 with TRBJ1-1; D gene ambiguous. Looked up from germline, CDR1 is SNHLY and CDR2 is FYNNEI. CDR3 length: 13 residues. V was pared by 7 bases and J by 1 base, with 10 bases between. CDR3 residues: CASNVIANTEAFF. CDR3 DNA: TGTGCCAGCAATGTGATCGCGAACACTGAAGCTTTCTTT.

The rearrangement joins TRBV3-1 to TRBJ1-6, with 9 bases aligning to TRBD1. Germline V gives CDR1 LGHDT, CDR2 YNNKEL (reference sequence). The ends lost 2 bases at V and 7 bases at J; junction bases unmatched: 6. The CDR3 has 16 amino acids. The CDR3 loop is CASSQLVTGGNSPLHF. The CDR3 DNA reads as TGTGCCAGCAGCCAACTAGTTACAGGGGGCAATTCACCCCTCCACTTT.

This clonotype was detected once. The V gene is TRBV25-1, the J gene TRBJ2-1; D remains unclear. CDR1 is MGHDK and CDR2 is SYGVNS in the germline V gene. V lost 1 base and J 0 bases, leaving 4 bases between the germline ends. This CDR3 has 14 residues. Here the CDR3 reads CASSEWGSYNEQFF. CDR3 bases: TGTGCCAGCAGTGAATGGGGCTCCTACAATGAGCAGTTCTTC.

The sample holds a few counts of this clonotype. V usage is TRBV5-1 and J usage is TRBJ2-7, with TRBD2 identical over 10 bases. This CDR3 is 14 amino acids long. Per the germline V gene, CDR1 is SGHRS and CDR2 is YFSETQ. Germline trimming cut 5 bases from V and 3 bases from J; bases unmatched to any gene: 5. CDR3 coding DNA: TGCGCCAGCAGGACTAGCGGGTTCAACTACGAGCAGTACTTC. Translating it yields CASRTSGFNYEQYF.

This clonotype appeared a few times. The J gene is TRBJ1-1, the V gene TRBV6-1; D is undetermined. Trimming cost V 3 bases and J 8 bases, with 13 bases left between them. Germline V gene sequence: CDR1 MNHNS, CDR2 SASEGT. The length of the CDR3 is 13 residues. The CDR3 region has the DNA TGTGCCAGCAGTGAGAGCTTGATGGGGGAAGCTTTCTTT. Protein sequence: CASSESLMGEAFF.

The chain employs TRBV6-1 and TRBJ2-7, with D perhaps assigned TRBD1 or TRBD2 (6 bases each). The CDR3 spans 14 residues. Germline V lookup: CDR1 MNHNS, CDR2 SASEGT. Trimming took off 10 bases at V and 3 bases at J, with 19 bases between the two ends. CDR3 sequence: CANREGGRGYEQYF. The CDR3 nucleotides are TGTGCCAACAGGGAAGGGGGGCGCGGCTACGAGCAGTACTTC.

CDR3 bases: TGTGCCAGCACCCTTTCGGAGGGTTCCTACAATGAGCAGTTCTTC. Its protein product is CASTLSEGSYNEQFF. The genes are TRBV7-3 and TRBJ2-1; tentative D call: TRBD2 (6 bases). Germline-derived CDR1 and CDR2 are SGHTA and FQGTGA. CDR3 length: 15 residues. Trimming took off 7 bases at V and 1 base at J, with 14 bases between the two ends.

Many counts were recorded for this clonotype. The V gene is TRBV2, the J gene TRBJ2-2; 7 bases line up with TRBD2. Germline CDR1 SNHLY, CDR2 FYNNEI. CDR3 size: 16 residues. J was trimmed by 0 bases and V by 2 bases; bases with no gene match: 3. CDR3 coding DNA: TGTGCCAGCAGTGAATGGGGGGGATCGAACACCGGGGAGCTGTTTTTT. It codes for CASSEWGGSNTGELFF.

There are many counts of this clonotype. As DNA, the CDR3 is TGTGCCAGCAGTCCCCCACCGGGGGATACGCAGTATTTT. This codes for CASSPPPGDTQYF. The rearrangement uses TRBV28 and TRBJ2-3; possible D gene TRBD2, 5 bases. This CDR3 comprises 13 residues. V lost 5 bases and J lost 6, with 12 bases in between. Per the germline V gene, CDR1 is MDHEN and CDR2 is SYDVKM.

The chain's CDR3 is CASSPWTGASVSGANVLTF. DNA of the CDR3: TGCGCCAGCAGCCCTTGGACAGGGGCTTCCGTCTCTGGGGCCAACGTCCTGACTTTC. This chain joins TRBV5-1 and TRBJ2-6; 9 bases fit TRBD1. Germline V gene lookup returns CDR1 SGHRS and CDR2 YFSETQ. V was pared by 4 bases and J by 0 bases, with 11 bases of the junction left unmatched. The CDR3 covers 19 residues.

This clonotype showed up many times. The chain employs TRBV6-5 and TRBJ2-7; weak D call: TRBD2 (5 bases). Trimming took 0 bases from V and 5 from J, leaving 17 bases between them. This CDR3 is built from 16 residues. The germline V gene encodes CDR1 MNHEY and CDR2 SVGAGI. The CDR3 sequence is CASSYSLREMIHEQYF. In nucleotides, the CDR3 is TGTGCCAGCAGTTACTCTCTCCGGGAAATGATCCACGAGCAGTACTTC.

In this sample, this clonotype turned up a few times. The chain uses TRBV27 and TRBJ1-6, with TRBD1 matching 8 bases. This CDR3 is 13 amino acids long. Germline CDR1 is MNHEY and CDR2 is SMNVEV (reference sequence). Losses at the gene ends were 4 bases for V and 7 bases for J; bases not matched to a gene: 0. DNA of the CDR3: TGTGCCAGCAGTTGGGACAGGAATTCACCCCTCCACTTT. Protein product: CASSWDRNSPLHF.

This chain links TRBV24-1 with TRBJ2-1; 7 nucleotides align to TRBD2. This CDR3 contains 16 residues. V lost 5 bases to trimming and J lost 7 bases; unmatched junction nucleotides: 13. Per germline, CDR1 KGHDR and CDR2 SFDVKD. The CDR3: CATSGGWRENMNEQFF. CDR3 nucleotides: TGTGCCACCAGTGGGGGGTGGCGGGAGAATATGAATGAGCAGTTCTTC.

As concerns this clonotype: The junction departs from the called germline gene at one end, perhaps through a read error. The V call is TRBV2, the J call TRBJ2-2; D perhaps matches TRBD2 (10 bases). CDR3 length: 15 residues. Germline assignment: CDR1 SNHLY and CDR2 FYNNEI. CDR3 region: CASSPRTGASGGLFF. The DNA for the CDR3 is TGTGCCAGCAGCCCCCGGACAGGGGCTAGCGGGGGGCTGTTTTTT.

This chain links TRBV9 with TRBJ2-2, with D perhaps being TRBD1 or TRBD2 (6 bases each). The V gene lost 0 bases and the J gene lost 14 bases, with 29 bases spanning the gap. Germline V CDR1 and CDR2: SGDLS, YYNGEE. The CDR3 totals 18 residues. CDR3 region: CASSVASGAGGALEELFF. CDR3 nucleotides: TGTGCCAGCAGCGTAGCTTCAGGGGCAGGAGGGGCCCTAGAGGAACTGTTTTTT.

This clonotype occurred many times. The chain combines TRBV29-1 with TRBJ1-5; a weak D match, TRBD1 (5 bases). Trimming removed 6 bases at V and 4 bases at J, with 10 bases between. The V gene's germline CDR1 is SQVTM and CDR2 ANQGSEA. This CDR3 has 12 amino acids. For the CDR3, the DNA is TGCAGCGTGGGGCAGTTGAATCAGCCCCAGCATTTT. Amino acids: CSVGQLNQPQHF. Full variable domain (rest looked up from reference TRBV29-1 and TRBJ1-5): SAVISQKPSRDICQRGTSLTIQCQVDSQVTMMFWYRQQPGQSLTLIATANQGSEATYESGFVIDKFPISRPNLTFSTLTVSNMSPEDSSIYLCSVGQLNQPQHFGDGTRLSIL.

This clonotype is a singleton in its sample. The chain uses TRBV30 and TRBJ2-2, with D hard to call. Deletions cut 5 bases from V and 1 base from J, with 11 bases between. The CDR3 runs to 14 residues. Germline lookup yields CDR1 GTSNPN and CDR2 SVGIG (reference sequence). Written as DNA, the CDR3 is TGTGCCTGGGCTAAGGGTTTGAACACCGGGGAGCTGTTTTTT. This sequence encodes CAWAKGLNTGELFF.

V usage is TRBV24-1 and J usage is TRBJ2-2, with D possibly being TRBD2 (5 bases). The CDR3 is made up of 13 amino acids. V gave up 6 bases and J gave up 6 bases, with 10 bases separating them. Per the germline V gene, CDR1 is KGHDR and CDR2 is SFDVKD. The CDR3 protein is CATSLSGAGELFF. CDR3 DNA: TGTGCCACCAGTCTCTCCGGGGCCGGGGAGCTGTTTTTT.

V is TRBV28 and J is TRBJ2-1; TRBD1 agrees at 9 bases. Trimming took 5 bases from V and 8 from J; bases not matched to a gene: 16. The CDR3 has 17 residues. Per germline, CDR1 MDHEN and CDR2 SYDVKM. The CDR3 DNA is TGTGCCAGCAGTCCCCGGGGAAGGGGACAGGGTTCCGATGAGCAGTTCTTC. Protein product: CASSPRGRGQGSDEQFF.

The V call is TRBV6-5, the J call TRBJ2-7, with D perhaps TRBD2 (5 bases). The length of the CDR3 is 15 residues. Trimming removed 0 bases at V and 2 bases at J, with 11 bases between. Germline loops: CDR1 MNHEY, CDR2 SVGAGI. The CDR3 spells CASSYSSRGAYEQYF. CDR3 bases: TGTGCCAGCAGTTACTCATCCCGGGGAGCCTACGAGCAGTACTTC.

The V and J genes are TRBV18 and TRBJ2-2, with D hard to call. CDR1 is KGHSH and CDR2 is LQKENI in the germline V gene. The CDR3 covers 12 residues. Trimming pared 3 bases from V and 7 bases from J, leaving 6 bases between. The CDR3 is CASSPQVGELFF. Here the CDR3 DNA reads TGTGCCAGCTCACCGCAGGTCGGGGAGCTGTTTTTT.

The genes are TRBV19 and TRBJ2-7; D is possibly TRBD1 or TRBD2 (5 bases each). V dropped 6 bases and J dropped 5 bases, with 20 bases sitting between them. The CDR3 runs to 15 residues. Germline loops: CDR1 LNHDA, CDR2 SQIVND (reference sequence). CDR3 bases: TGTGCCAGTAGCTCGGGACGCCTGGATCGGGACGAGCAGTACTTC. This encodes CASSSGRLDRDEQYF.

Details on this clonotype: A read error is the likely source, as a far larger clone sits one nucleotide away. The gene calls are TRBV6-4 and TRBJ1-5; no firm D call. CDR3 size: 16 residues. Germline assignment: CDR1 MRHNA and CDR2 SNTAGT. The ends were cut back, 5 bases at V and 2 bases at J, with 16 bases in the middle. The CDR3 loop is CASSSPGLGGNQPQHF. In DNA form, the CDR3 reads TGTGCCAGCAGTTCCCCCGGTCTTGGGGGCAATCAGCCCCAGCATTTT.

The chain is built from TRBV6-1 and TRBJ2-7; tentatively, D is TRBD1 or TRBD2 (5 bases each). The V end was cut by 6 bases, the J end by 2 bases, with 14 bases between. Germline loops: CDR1 MNHNS, CDR2 SASEGT. This CDR3 region has 14 residues. The CDR3 reads CASREGLVPYEQYF. For the CDR3, the DNA is TGTGCCAGCAGAGAGGGGCTAGTCCCCTACGAGCAGTACTTC.